What follows are 25 T cell receptor beta chains derived from one specimen sequenced in a study of T cell repertoires in cytomegalovirus infection. TCRdb independently ran MiXCR on the reads; one entry per CDR3 protein. The table shows about 260,000 distinct CDR3 sequences, with about an eighth occurring only once. The specimen was PBMCs. These receptors all stem from a human donor in good health (CMV status not recorded). Some clones in this sample may be carry-over from other donors' samples.

This clonotype was observed a handful of times. This sequence joins TRBV19 and TRBJ1-1, with D tentatively TRBD1 (5 bases). V lost 5 bases and J lost 3, with 13 bases in between. CDR1 is LNHDA, CDR2 SQIVND, per germline (reference sequence). This CDR3 has 14 residues. The CDR3 DNA reads as TGTGCCAGTAGTCCCCTCGCGGGGCACACTGAAGCTTTCTTT. This sequence encodes CASSPLAGHTEAFF.

The chain couples TRBV4-2 to TRBJ2-1; 9 nucleotides line up with TRBD2. This CDR3 has 15 amino acids. Per the germline V gene, CDR1 is LGHNA and CDR2 is YNFKEQ. Trimming cost V 0 bases and J 6 bases; bases outside gene matches: 3. CDR3 region: CASSQDRGGANEQFF. The DNA for the CDR3 is TGTGCCAGCAGCCAAGACCGCGGGGGGGCCAATGAGCAGTTCTTC.

This clonotype was recorded many times. The CDR3: CASSRFGTGGTYEQYF. CDR3 nucleotides: TGTGCCAGCAGCCGATTTGGGACAGGGGGCACCTACGAGCAGTACTTC. The rearrangement joins TRBV28 to TRBJ2-7; 12 nucleotides align to TRBD1. V dropped 6 bases and J dropped 2; count of bases not matched to a gene: 8. Germline V gene data show CDR1 as MDHEN and CDR2 as SYDVKM. The CDR3 has 16 residues.

For this clonotype: This could be a read error, since a much larger clone is one nucleotide away. This chain joins TRBV25-1 and TRBJ2-1; 9 bases fit TRBD1. The CDR3 consists of 22 residues. The germline CDR1 and CDR2 sequences are MGHDK and SYGVNS. Trimming at V came to 2 bases and at J to 0 bases, leaving 20 bases not matched to a gene. Written as DNA, the CDR3 is TGTGCCAGCAGTGAAATCCCTGGGACCGGGACAGGGAAGGGGAGCTCCTACAATGAGCAGTTCTTC. This translates into CASSEIPGTGTGKGSSYNEQFF.

This rearrangement joins TRBV19 to TRBJ2-2, with D tentatively TRBD2 (6 bases). Per the germline V gene, CDR1 is LNHDA and CDR2 is SQIVND (reference sequence). V was trimmed by 4 bases and J by 5 bases, leaving 11 bases between them. This CDR3 has 14 amino acids. CDR3 in amino acids: CASSKGTATGELFF. DNA of the CDR3: TGTGCCAGTAGTAAAGGGACTGCGACCGGGGAGCTGTTTTTT.

The V and J genes are TRBV6-6 and TRBJ1-1; D is uncertain. Germline V gene sequence: CDR1 MNHNY, CDR2 SVGAGI (reference sequence). Trimming pared 5 bases from V and 0 bases from J, leaving 13 bases between. This CDR3 region has 15 residues. Here the CDR3 reads CASSELRRLNTEAFF. The CDR3 nucleotides are TGTGCCAGCAGTGAGCTCAGACGGTTGAACACTGAAGCTTTCTTT.

This chain links TRBV2 with TRBJ2-3; TRBD2 agrees at 8 bases. Germline-derived CDR1 and CDR2 are SNHLY and FYNNEI. The CDR3 runs to 15 residues. V lost 6 bases, J lost 0 bases, and 5 bases stayed unmatched. For the CDR3, the DNA is TGTGCCAGCAGAATCCGACTAGCGAGCACAGATACGCAGTATTTT. Its translation is CASRIRLASTDTQYF.

The sample holds many counts of this clonotype. The chain links TRBV7-2 to TRBJ2-7; 7 bases fit TRBD1. The CDR3 loop spans 14 amino acids. V was clipped by 3 bases and J by 2 bases; unmatched bases: 4. Germline-derived CDR1 and CDR2 are SGHTA and FQGNSA. CDR3 DNA: TGTGCCAGCAGCTTCACGGGACAGCCCTACGAGCAGTACTTC. Protein product: CASSFTGQPYEQYF.

V usage is TRBV7-9 and J usage is TRBJ1-6; TRBD1 is a possible D gene (5 bases). Trimming took 4 bases from V and 7 from J, leaving 8 bases between them. Germline values: CDR1 SEHNR, CDR2 FQNEAQ (reference sequence). The CDR3 loop spans 13 amino acids. The CDR3 DNA sequence: TGTGCCAGCAGCTACCCAGGGAATTCACCCCTCCACTTT. Translating gives CASSYPGNSPLHF.

This clonotype was seen more than once but under ten times. This chain connects TRBV5-1 to TRBJ2-1; TRBD2 aligns across 10 bases. The CDR3 is 15 amino acids. V trimming: 4 bases; J trimming: 7 bases; junction bases outside the gene matches: 8. CDR1 SGHRS and CDR2 YFSETQ come from the germline V gene. The CDR3 spells CASSTLAGVVNEQFF. For the CDR3, the DNA is TGCGCCAGCAGCACCCTAGCGGGAGTCGTGAATGAGCAGTTCTTC. Full variable domain (outside the CDR3, taken from reference TRBV5-1 and TRBJ2-1): KAGVTQTPRYLIKTRGQQVTLSCSPISGHRSVSWYQQTPGQGLQFLFEYFSETQRNKGNFPGRFSGRQFSNSRSEMNVSTLELGDSALYLCASSTLAGVVNEQFFGPGTRLTVL.

The genes are TRBV20-1 and TRBJ2-7; 7 bases agree with TRBD1. The trim removed 6 bases at V and 1 base at J, leaving 9 bases unmatched. CDR3 length equals 14 residues. Germline V gives CDR1 DFQATT, CDR2 SNEGSKA (reference sequence). In DNA, the CDR3 is TGCAGTGCCCGGAGCCGGGACAGATCCTACGAGCAGTACTTC. It specifies CSARSRDRSYEQYF.

This clonotype was seen more than once but under ten times. The chain joins TRBV12-5 to TRBJ2-2; D is ambiguous. V was clipped by 1 base and J by 0 bases, with 21 bases between them. This CDR3 has 20 amino acids. Germline-derived CDR1 and CDR2 are LGHNT and FRNRAP. DNA for the CDR3: TGTGCTAGTGGTTTGGCACCGCCAGCCTATGAGATCGCGAACACCGGGGAGCTGTTTTTT. This codes for CASGLAPPAYEIANTGELFF.

This clonotype was found many times. The chain couples TRBV5-6 to TRBJ2-7; D remains unclear. Trimming shortened V by 5 bases and J by 2 bases, and 5 bases separated the two germline ends. Germline assignment: CDR1 SGHDT and CDR2 YYEEEE. This CDR3 contains 11 residues. Written as DNA, the CDR3 is TGTGCCAGCAGGGGCACCTACGAGCAGTACTTC. Translated, it gives CASRGTYEQYF.

This clonotype was picked up a small number of times. V gene TRBV5-4 combines with J gene TRBJ2-3; D is possibly TRBD1 (5 bases). The CDR3 has 16 residues. With 2 bases removed from V and 1 base from J, the gap between germline ends came to 14 bases. Germline CDR1 is SGHNT and CDR2 is YYREEE (reference sequence). CDR3 sequence (DNA): TGTGCCAGCAGCTTTGACAGCTTCTTAGGCACAGATACGCAGTATTTT. It translates to CASSFDSFLGTDTQYF.

Ten or more counts support this clonotype. V and J are TRBV6-1 and TRBJ1-1; TRBD1 is a possible D gene (6 bases). CDR1 is MNHNS and CDR2 is SASEGT in the germline V gene. Trimming took 8 bases from V and 1 from J, leaving 17 bases between them. The CDR3 consists of 15 residues. The CDR3 region is CASFRGAEANTEAFF. DNA of the CDR3: TGTGCCAGCTTTAGGGGGGCCGAGGCGAACACTGAAGCTTTCTTT.

The V gene is TRBV28, the J gene TRBJ2-7, with TRBD2 matching over 8 bases. CDR1 is MDHEN and CDR2 is SYDVKM in the germline V gene. The ends lost 8 bases at V and 5 bases at J; junction bases unmatched: 23. There are 18 residues in the CDR3. This chain's CDR3 is CASGSRGGISGTPNEQYF. CDR3 in DNA: TGTGCCAGCGGATCCAGGGGTGGGATTAGCGGGACCCCTAACGAGCAGTACTTC.

The chain carries TRBV5-1 and TRBJ2-1; maybe TRBD1 (5 bases). The CDR3 has 15 amino acids. CDR1 and CDR2 (germline): SGHRS, YFSETQ. Trimming shortened V by 1 base and J by 7 bases, and 15 bases separated the two germline ends. The CDR3 bases are TGCGCCAGCAGCTTGTGGGCAGGGTCGGGTAATGAGCAGTTCTTC. It translates to CASSLWAGSGNEQFF.

In this sample, this clonotype turned up many times. V gene TRBV29-1 combines with J gene TRBJ1-5; D call uncertain. V was pared by 4 bases and J by 4 bases, with 11 bases between. The CDR3 is 13 amino acids. Germline-derived CDR1 and CDR2 are SQVTM and ANQGSEA. CDR3 in DNA: TGCAGCGTTGGACGGAGCATTAATCAGCCCCAGCATTTT. Protein: CSVGRSINQPQHF.

This clonotype has a count of ten or more. V and J are TRBV29-1 and TRBJ2-4; D possibly corresponds to TRBD2 (6 bases). The germline V gene has CDR1 SQVTM and CDR2 ANQGSEA. The CDR3 consists of 13 residues. The germline V and J ends were trimmed by 6 bases and 3 bases, with 12 bases remaining between them. Here the CDR3 DNA reads TGCAGCGTACCGGGAGTTGTCAAAAACATTCAGTACTTC. It translates to CSVPGVVKNIQYF.

This clonotype has ten or more counts. The rearrangement links TRBV4-1 to TRBJ1-1; D uncertain. Trimming cost V 1 base and J 0 bases, with 9 bases left between them. The length of the CDR3 is 15 residues. Germline CDR1 is MGHRA and CDR2 is YSYEKL. The CDR3 DNA is TGCGCCAGCAGCCAAGGGGAGCTCATGAACACTGAAGCTTTCTTT. This gives the protein CASSQGELMNTEAFF.

This clonotype was seen many times. The J gene is TRBJ1-5, the V gene TRBV7-9, with D maybe TRBD1 (5 bases). The germline V gene encodes CDR1 SEHNR and CDR2 FQNEAQ (reference sequence). This CDR3 region has 12 residues. V dropped 7 bases and J dropped 7 bases, with 11 bases sitting between them. CDR3 nucleotide sequence: TGTGCCAGCACCTTGGGGGAACAGCCCCAGCATTTT. It codes for CASTLGEQPQHF.

The V gene is TRBV29-1, the J gene TRBJ1-1; no clear D gene. Trimming shortened V by 3 bases and J by 4 bases, and 12 bases separated the two germline ends. CDR3 size: 13 residues. Germline V gives CDR1 SQVTM, CDR2 ANQGSEA. The CDR3 nucleotides read TGCAGCGTTGACAATACCCCTGGCACTGAAGCTTTCTTT. This sequence encodes CSVDNTPGTEAFF.

This clonotype has a count of ten or more. The V gene is TRBV12-3 or TRBV12-4, the J gene TRBJ2-6, with TRBD2 matching 9 bases. This CDR3 region has 17 residues. V dropped 4 bases and J dropped 0; count of bases not matched to a gene: 4. The CDR3 DNA is TGTGCCAGCAGTTCTGGGACTAGCAGCTCTGGGGCCAACGTCCTGACTTTC. It yields the protein CASSSGTSSSGANVLTF.

This clonotype was recorded at least ten times. The chain recombines TRBV6-1 with TRBJ1-4; tentative D call: TRBD1 (5 bases). This CDR3 comprises 16 residues. CDR1 and CDR2 (germline): MNHNS, SASEGT. Trimming shortened V by 0 bases and J by 0 bases, and 8 bases separated the two germline ends. This CDR3 reads CASSEAGLTTNEKLFF. In nucleotides, the CDR3 is TGTGCCAGCAGTGAAGCGGGACTGACAACTAATGAAAAACTGTTTTTT.

In its sample, this clonotype was seen many times. The chain is built from TRBV6-2 or TRBV6-3 and TRBJ2-5; D is undetermined. Deletions cut 2 bases from V and 7 bases from J, with 11 bases between. Germline CDR1 MNHEY, CDR2 SVGEGT. This CDR3 has 13 residues. CDR3 nucleotide sequence: TGTGCCAGCAGTTACGGGTCAGCAGGGACCCAGTACTTC. Protein: CASSYGSAGTQYF.